One sample yielded the 13 T cell receptor beta chains listed below, sequenced in a study of CD8 T cells in ankylosing spondylitis. Which antigens these TCRs recognize remains unknown. The study, taken as a whole, reports: Apparently characteristic of ankylosing spondylitis blood was a TCR beta motif (about 8 highly homologous variants).

Each CDR3 protein gets one entry after TCRdb re-called the 5' RACE reads with MiXCR. The table has about 540,000 distinct CDR3 sequences, roughly 13% seen once. Sequencing was carried out using blood, either unsorted or a sorted T cell fraction (not recorded which). These receptors originate from a male donor with ankylosing spondylitis.

This clonotype was counted at least ten times. The CDR3 DNA sequence: TGTGCCACCAGTGACCACTGGACTAGCGTAGACAATGAGCAGTTCTTC. It encodes CATSDHWTSVDNEQFF. The gene calls are TRBV24-1 and TRBJ2-1; 9 nucleotides agree with TRBD2. The CDR3 has 16 amino acids. Losses at the gene ends were 4 bases for V and 5 bases for J; bases not matched to a gene: 8. Germline V lookup: CDR1 KGHDR, CDR2 SFDVKD.

This clonotype was counted at least ten times. V usage is TRBV12-3 or TRBV12-4 and J usage is TRBJ1-1, with TRBD1 matching 8 bases. This CDR3 has 14 amino acids. After removal of 5 bases from V and 1 base from J, the junction contained 3 bases not matched to a gene. CDR3 DNA sequence: TGTGCCAGCAGTCTGACAGGGGAGAACACTGAAGCTTTCTTT. It yields the protein CASSLTGENTEAFF.

This clonotype was detected a few times. The V call is TRBV12-5, the J call TRBJ2-1; D not certain. In germline, CDR1 is LGHNT, CDR2 FRNRAP. V lost 1 base and J 7 bases, leaving 8 bases between the germline ends. This CDR3 spans 13 amino acids. DNA of the CDR3: TGTGCTAGTGGTTTGGGCCGCGATAATGAGCAGTTCTTC. It translates to CASGLGRDNEQFF.

The chain uses TRBV13 and TRBJ2-7; 8 nucleotides line up with TRBD2. Germline CDR1 is PRHDT and CDR2 is FYEKMQ (reference sequence). The J segment lost 2 bases and the V segment lost 8 bases, leaving 5 bases of the junction unmatched. CDR3 length: 13 amino acids. The CDR3: CASGSGGTYEQYV. DNA for the CDR3: TGTGCCAGCGGTTCGGGAGGGACCTACGAGCAGTACGTC.

This clonotype was seen many times. The genes are TRBV29-1 and TRBJ2-1; TRBD2 aligns across 10 bases. Germline V gene lookup returns CDR1 SQVTM and CDR2 ANQGSEA. The CDR3 extends over 14 amino acids. J lost 12 bases, V lost 5 bases, and 13 bases had no gene match. CDR3 sequence: CSVLGLAFPRGQFF. CDR3 DNA sequence: TGCAGCGTTCTGGGACTAGCGTTCCCCCGTGGGCAGTTCTTC.

This chain connects TRBV12-3 or TRBV12-4 to TRBJ1-5; D ambiguous. The CDR3 has 15 residues. V lost 3 bases and J 2 bases, leaving 11 bases between the germline ends. CDR3 sequence reads: CASSFTVDRNQPQHF. For the CDR3, the DNA is TGTGCCAGCAGTTTTACGGTGGATCGCAATCAGCCCCAGCATTTT.

This sequence joins TRBV12-3 or TRBV12-4 and TRBJ1-1; D ambiguous. V lost 7 bases and J 11 bases, leaving 14 bases between the germline ends. The CDR3 consists of 11 residues. The CDR3 DNA reads TGTGCCAGCACTCCAACTGGGCTGGCTTTCTTT. It yields the protein CASTPTGLAFF.

This clonotype was observed a few times. The chain links TRBV18 to TRBJ2-3; D perhaps matches TRBD2 (5 bases). Germline V gene lookup returns CDR1 KGHSH and CDR2 LQKENI. Trimming removed 5 bases from V and 2 bases from J, with 14 bases in between. The CDR3 totals 15 residues. The DNA of the CDR3 is TGTGCCAGCTCAAGTGGACTGGAGTTCACAGATACGCAGTATTTT. Protein: CASSSGLEFTDTQYF.

This clonotype occurred a few times. The chain combines TRBV20-1 with TRBJ1-4; 7 positions match TRBD1. Germline V gene data show CDR1 as DFQATT and CDR2 as SNEGSKA (reference sequence). The V and J ends lost 0 bases and 7 bases, in that order; junction bases with no gene match: 5. The CDR3 length is 14 residues. The CDR3 DNA is TGCAGTGCTAGAGATCAGACAGGGCTTGAAAAACTGTTTTTT. Translation gives CSARDQTGLEKLFF.

This chain connects TRBV28 to TRBJ2-3, with no clear D. Germline V gene lookup returns CDR1 MDHEN and CDR2 SYDVKM. The CDR3 loop spans 11 amino acids. V was trimmed by 10 bases and J by 7 bases, leaving 12 bases between them. The CDR3: CATSILNTQYF. The CDR3, as DNA: TGTGCCACCAGCATATTGAATACGCAGTATTTT.

The chain's CDR3 is CARQTTDSYEQYF. The CDR3 region has the DNA TGTGCCAGGCAGACGACTGATTCGTACGAGCAGTACTTC. J is TRBJ2-7 and V is TRBV2; no clear D. The CDR3 spans 13 residues. V lost 9 bases, J lost 4 bases, and 16 bases lay in between. Per germline, CDR1 SNHLY and CDR2 FYNNEI.

The table lists this clonotype with many counts. The rearrangement joins TRBV5-1 to TRBJ2-1, with D perhaps TRBD2 (6 bases). This CDR3 has 15 amino acids. Germline V gene lookup returns CDR1 SGHRS and CDR2 YFSETQ. The V end lost 0 bases, the J end lost 8 bases, and 15 bases lay between the germline ends. The CDR3 sequence is CASSLEAEGWDEQFF. CDR3 nucleotides: TGCGCCAGCAGCTTGGAAGCGGAGGGGTGGGATGAGCAGTTCTTC. Complete variable domain (other parts from reference TRBV5-1 and TRBJ2-1): KAGVTQTPRYLIKTRGQQVTLSCSPISGHRSVSWYQQTPGQGLQFLFEYFSETQRNKGNFPGRFSGRQFSNSRSEMNVSTLELGDSALYLCASSLEAEGWDEQFFGPGTRLTVL.

In this sample, this clonotype turned up many times. V usage is TRBV5-1 and J usage is TRBJ1-6, with a possible D match to TRBD1 (5 bases). Trimming took 7 bases from V and 9 from J, leaving 17 bases between them. The germline gives CDR1 SGHRS, CDR2 YFSETQ. The length of the CDR3 is 14 residues. The DNA of the CDR3 is TGCGCCAGCGCTGTCGGGGGACTAGGTTCACCCCTCCACTTT. It yields the protein CASAVGGLGSPLHF. The entire variable domain, with the rest obtained from reference TRBV5-1 and TRBJ1-6, is as follows: KAGVTQTPRYLIKTRGQQVTLSCSPISGHRSVSWYQQTPGQGLQFLFEYFSETQRNKGNFPGRFSGRQFSNSRSEMNVSTLELGDSALYLCASAVGGLGSPLHFGNGTRLTVT.